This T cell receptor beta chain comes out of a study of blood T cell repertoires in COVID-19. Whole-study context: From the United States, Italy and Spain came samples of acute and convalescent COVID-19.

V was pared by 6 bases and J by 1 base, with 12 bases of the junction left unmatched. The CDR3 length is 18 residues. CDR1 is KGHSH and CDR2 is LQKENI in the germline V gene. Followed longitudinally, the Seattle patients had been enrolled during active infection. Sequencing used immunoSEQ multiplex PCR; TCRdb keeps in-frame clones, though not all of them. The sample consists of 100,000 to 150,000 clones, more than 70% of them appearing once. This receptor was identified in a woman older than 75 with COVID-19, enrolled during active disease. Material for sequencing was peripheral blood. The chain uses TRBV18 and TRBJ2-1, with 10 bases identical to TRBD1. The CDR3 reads CASSILPADRGSYNEQFF. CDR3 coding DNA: TGTGCCAGCTCCATCCTACCCGCGGACAGGGGGTCCTACAATGAGCAGTTCTTC.